This T cell receptor (beta chain) was identified during a study of control samples from healthy donors and cancer patients. Germline V gives CDR1 MNHEY, CDR2 SMNVEV (reference sequence). The junction had 5 bases not matched to a gene; V was cut back by 2 bases and J by 6 bases. The CDR3 is 15 amino acids. Assay used: immunoSEQ multiplex PCR; TCRdb lists only in-frame clones, some missing. The table lists some 23,000 clones, around 85% of them singletons, with 38% in the top ten. The chain is built from TRBV27 and TRBJ2-1, with 9 bases lining up with TRBD1. The TCR sequence derives from a man aged 55 to 70 with head and neck cancer. Source material: PBMCs. The CDR3 DNA reads TGTGCCAGCAGTTTAAGTAACAGGGGGCGCAATGAGCAGTTCTTC. Amino acid sequence: CASSLSNRGRNEQFF.